This entry is about one T cell receptor beta chain. The table lists this clone with a count of one. Which antigen it targets is not known. The sample holds no much larger clone one base away, and base qualities are not on file. The immunoSEQ Assay, a bias-controlled multiplex PCR, was used to amplify TCRbeta CDR3 regions from genomic DNA. Processing in the source paper ran as follows. Within the assay, amplification of reference gene primers was used to estimate how many nucleated cells each sample contained. To quantify the absolute abundance of each unique TCRbeta CDR3 rearrangement, sequence reads were collapsed and filtered. For each sample, productive Simpson clonality was calculated by taking the square root of Simpson's diversity index across productive rearrangements. TCRdb took this table from immuneACCESS and kept in-frame rearrangements with V and J called. Such tables lack part of the clones; where checked against another copy, unresolved V genes explain under half of the gap, and the rest is unexplained. V and J calls and clone size are copied from that table; D and trimming were computed from the DNA. Here the sample has 200,000 to 300,000 clones; around 83% occur a single time. Clones ranked in the top ten supply 1.5% of the sample.

The sample is drawn from a study of blood T cell repertoires in COVID-19 (dated by TCRdb to the early 2020s). For context, the study as a whole: The collaborator samples originated in the United States, Italy and Spain and spanned the acute and convalescent phases of COVID-19. The repertoires were released in a freely available public database meant as a resource for research on the immune response to SARS-CoV-2. Where available, HLA class I and class II types were obtained from metadata supplied by the sample provider rather than from assay-based typing. Sample metadata almost always included a de-identified subject ID, COVID-19 status, age in years and sex. Subjects who had been exposed to COVID-19, were actively infected with it, or had recovered from it provided the deeply sampled blood TCRbeta repertoires that made up the dataset. The samples were drawn from the first 160 participants of the ongoing ImmuneRACE study and from some 1,300 subjects provided by 6 global collaborators. The prospective study material was composed of cDNA or gDNA derived from T cells, B-cell-depleted T cells, or PBMCs.

The CDR1 and CDR2 encoded by the germline V gene are SGHDT and YYEEEE. Inclusive of the bounding cysteine and phenylalanine, the CDR3 is 13 residues long. The kept DNA is CDR3 alone, 39 bases in frame from the first base. Between the V and J ends, shortened by 3 bases and 7 bases respectively, the junction contains 14 bases. Another Seattle source contributed samples from volunteer blood donors who had recovered from COVID-19. Collaborating institutions collected whole blood in K2EDTA tubes following their own protocols. For TCRbeta analysis, collaborator samples were shipped as frozen whole blood, as isolated PBMCs, or as DNA extracted from either sample type. What the authors observed across the whole study: How much clinical and demographic metadata was included differed by source and by participant, and the metadata was provided uncurated.

Sequenced input: peripheral blood. Recombination linked TRBV5-6 to TRBJ2-7; 6 matching bases give a weak D call of TRBD1. This sequence originates from a woman between 40 and 55 years old who had recovered from COVID-19. In nucleotides, the sequence is TGTGCCAGCAGCTCTCTGGACAGAGGAGAGCAGTACTTC. Its protein is CASSSLDRGEQYF.